The clone carrying this TCR beta chain came up a few times. Its antigen is unidentified. The sample comes from a study of read filtering for tumor transcriptome and immune sequencing. Broader study findings: About 80% of IR-seq clonotypes had a single read, yet these held about 3.6% of reads.

Molecular barcoded adaptors covering alpha/delta and beta/gamma chains were used on approximately 400 ng RNA. From the reads, TCRdb called clonotypes with MiXCR, one entry per CDR3 protein. Of tens of thousands of distinct CDR3 sequences in the sample, 20% were seen once. This receptor was obtained from a donor at least 40 years old with multiple myeloma. Material: a population of CD138-negative cells sorted from bone marrow.

The CDR3 is CASSRGEASNYGYTF. CDR3 DNA: TGTGCCAGCAGCCGGGGGGAGGCATCCAACTATGGCTACACCTTC. The V and J genes are TRBV9 and TRBJ1-2; TRBD1 might be the D (5 bases). The CDR3 sequence is 15 residues long. Germline CDR1 and CDR2: SGDLS and YYNGEE. The germline V and J ends were trimmed by 4 bases and 2 bases, with 15 bases remaining between them.